This T cell receptor beta chain was observed in a study of blood T cell repertoires in COVID-19. Study in general: The United States, Italy and Spain supplied acute and convalescent COVID-19 samples. T cells, B-cell-depleted T cells, or PBMCs provided the cDNA or gDNA that served as material.

In the study's own analysis: Reference gene primers were amplified, and this amplification served to estimate nucleated cell counts. TCRdb's copy holds only in-frame clones and misses some; the assay was immunoSEQ multiplex PCR. The V and J calls and clone size are taken from that table; D and trimming were inferred from the DNA. The repertoire includes around 220,000 clones, about 88% of them detected once, and 1.9% sits in the top ten. The CDR3 loop spans 16 amino acids. J lost 6 bases, V lost 2 bases, and 8 bases had no gene match. Germline CDR1 reads SGHRS; CDR2 reads YFSETQ. The clonotype comes from a man aged 40-55 years with active or convalescent COVID-19. The gene calls are TRBV5-1 and TRBJ1-4, with 9 bases fitting TRBD1. Sequenced: peripheral blood. CDR3 sequence (DNA): TGCGCCAGCAGCTTTGGACAGGGGAGGAAGGATGAAAAACTGTTTTTT. Translating gives CASSFGQGRKDEKLFF.